This TCR beta chain was found in a study of blood T cells in healthy people across ages. Next came a second PCR, run for about 7 to 12 cycles, which used a sample-barcoded 5' primer along with a J-beta primer mix. Each cDNA was tagged by a template-switch adaptor containing 12 random nucleotides. Samples each returned at least 2.5 million CDR3-containing paired-end reads. TCRdb reanalysed the 5' RACE reads using MiXCR and keeps one entry per CDR3 protein. The top ten hold 2% to 2.5% of the sample, which has over 1.5 million distinct CDR3 sequences, around 50% seen once. The CDR3 has 14 residues. Germline V gives CDR1 SGHRS, CDR2 YFSETQ.

The genes are TRBV5-1 and TRBJ2-7; 10 bases line up with TRBD1. The J call may be incorrect, as the DNA end agrees better with TRBJ2-5. This receptor was obtained from a woman in her thirties or forties in good health. Input material: blood. DNA of the CDR3: TGCGCCAGCAGATCCGGGACAGGGGCAGAGACCCAGTACTTC. Protein: CASRSGTGAETQYF.